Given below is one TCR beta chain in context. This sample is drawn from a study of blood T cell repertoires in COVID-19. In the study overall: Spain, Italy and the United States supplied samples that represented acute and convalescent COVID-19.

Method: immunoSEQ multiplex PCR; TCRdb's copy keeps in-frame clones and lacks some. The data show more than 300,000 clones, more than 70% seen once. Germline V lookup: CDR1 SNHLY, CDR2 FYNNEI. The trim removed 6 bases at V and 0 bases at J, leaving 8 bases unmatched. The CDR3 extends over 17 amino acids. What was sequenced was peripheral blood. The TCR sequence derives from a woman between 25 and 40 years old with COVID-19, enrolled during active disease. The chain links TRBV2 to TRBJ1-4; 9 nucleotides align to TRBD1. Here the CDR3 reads CASRGGTGRSTNEKLFF. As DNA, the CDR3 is TGTGCCAGCAGAGGAGGGACAGGGCGGTCAACTAATGAAAAACTGTTTTTT. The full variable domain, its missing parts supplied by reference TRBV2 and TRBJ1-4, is EPEVTQTPSHQVTQMGQEVILRCVPISNHLYFYWYRQILGQKVEFLVSFYNNEISEKSEIFDDQFSVERPDGSNFTLKIRSTKLEDSAMYFCASRGGTGRSTNEKLFFGSGTQLSVL.